These 22 T cell receptor beta chains were sequenced from one sample in a study of blood T cell repertoires in COVID-19. Sequencing was performed with immunoSEQ multiplex PCR; in TCRdb, only in-frame clones are kept and a portion is missing. The data contain approximately 53,000 clones, about 83% of them seen just once; the ten biggest clones take up roughly a sixth. Source material: peripheral blood. The receptors here all came from a man in his forties or fifties with acute or convalescent COVID-19.

The table lists this clone with a few counts. The rearrangement joins TRBV15 to TRBJ1-4; TRBD1 might be the D (5 bases). The CDR3 is 13 amino acids. V was trimmed by 2 bases and J by 8 bases, leaving 9 bases between them. Germline values: CDR1 LNHNV, CDR2 YYDKDF (reference sequence). The CDR3 nucleotides are TGTGCCACCAGCAGAAACAGGCGGGAAAAACTGTTTTTT. It translates to CATSRNRREKLFF.

This rearrangement joins TRBV3-1 (or the pseudogene TRBV3-2) to TRBJ2-2; D is possibly TRBD2 (6 bases). This CDR3 contains 13 residues. Looked up from germline, CDR1 is LGHDT and CDR2 is YNNKEL (reference sequence). The V and J ends lost 3 bases and 6 bases respectively, with 8 bases between them. The CDR3 bases are TGTGCCAGCAGCCAGGGGGGTTCCGGGGAGCTGTTTTTT. This gives the protein CASSQGGSGELFF.

The rearrangement joins TRBV6-5 to TRBJ1-2; TRBD1 aligns across 8 bases. V dropped 6 bases and J dropped 4; count of bases not matched to a gene: 4. Germline CDR1 and CDR2: MNHEY and SVGAGI. The CDR3 runs 13 residues. The CDR3 protein is CASSDRGIYGYTF. Written as DNA, the CDR3 is TGTGCCAGCAGCGACAGGGGAATCTATGGCTACACCTTC.

CDR3 amino acids: CAGRGGMATDTQYF. The CDR3 coding sequence is TGTGCCGGAAGGGGGGGGATGGCCACAGATACGCAGTATTTT. The chain couples TRBV6-6 to TRBJ2-3, with D possibly matching TRBD2 (7 bases). CDR1 and CDR2 (germline): MNHNY, SVGAGI (reference sequence). The length of the CDR3 is 14 residues. V was clipped by 11 bases and J by 2 bases, with 17 bases between them.

This clone was counted only a few times. The chain employs TRBV11-2 and TRBJ1-1; TRBD1 matches at 9 bases. The CDR3 is made up of 17 amino acids. The germline V gene encodes CDR1 SGHAT and CDR2 FQNNGV. V lost 4 bases and J lost 5; bases outside the gene matches: 14. This CDR3 reads CASSSRDSTGGNTEAFF. DNA for the CDR3: TGTGCCAGCAGCTCCCGTGATTCGACAGGGGGAAATACTGAAGCTTTCTTT.

A few counts support this clone. The chain recombines TRBV3-1 (or the pseudogene TRBV3-2) with TRBJ2-5; 13 bases match TRBD2. CDR1 and CDR2 from the germline V gene are LGHDT and YNNKEL (reference sequence). The CDR3 spans 17 residues. The V and J ends lost 1 base and 5 bases, in that order; junction bases with no gene match: 7. In DNA, the CDR3 is TGTGCCAGCAGCCAAGTTCGACTAGCGGGGGGTGGTGAGACCCAGTACTTC. Translation gives CASSQVRLAGGGETQYF.

The V and J genes are TRBV10-1 and TRBJ1-2; no clear D gene. Per the germline V gene, CDR1 is WNHNN and CDR2 is SYGVQD (reference sequence). V was pared by 5 bases and J by 8 bases, with 18 bases between. The CDR3 loop spans 14 amino acids. The CDR3 DNA follows: TGCGCCAGCAGTCCCCTGAGGGATCCGGGGGGCTACACCTTC. Its protein is CASSPLRDPGGYTF.

This chain joins TRBV5-8 and TRBJ1-2; D might be TRBD1 (6 bases). This CDR3 has 14 residues. Trimming left V 2 bases short and J 2 bases short, with 10 bases between. Germline CDR1 SGHTS, CDR2 YDEGEE. As DNA, the CDR3 is TGTGCCAGCAGCTTAAATACAGGGAACTATGGCTACACCTTC. Its protein is CASSLNTGNYGYTF.

This clone was detected a few times. The V and J genes are TRBV15 and TRBJ1-2, with D maybe TRBD1 (5 bases). The CDR3 has 12 residues. V lost 2 bases and J lost 7, with 8 bases in between. Germline CDR1 reads LNHNV; CDR2 reads YYDKDF (reference sequence). The CDR3 region has the DNA TGTGCCACCAGCAGATTTGACAGTGGCTACACCTTC. Its protein is CATSRFDSGYTF.

The chain carries TRBV7-9 and TRBJ1-6; 8 bases fit TRBD1. The CDR3 length is 14 residues. V shed 5 bases, J shed 9 bases, and the junction held 6 bases outside the gene matches. The germline V gene encodes CDR1 SEHNR and CDR2 FQNEAQ (reference sequence). CDR3 coding DNA: TGTGCCAGCAGCCTAACAGGGGGTGGTTCACCCCTCCACTTT. The encoded protein is CASSLTGGGSPLHF.

This chain links TRBV7-9 with TRBJ1-2, with 7 bases matching TRBD1. The CDR3 extends over 14 amino acids. With V trimmed by 5 bases and J by 1 base, 4 bases remained unmatched. Germline CDR1 SEHNR, CDR2 FQNEAQ (reference sequence). This CDR3 reads CASSPGQSNYGYTF. The CDR3 DNA reads TGTGCCAGCAGCCCGGGACAGAGTAACTATGGCTACACCTTC.

This clone was seen only a few times. The genes are TRBV19 and TRBJ1-2; 9 bases are a match to TRBD1. The CDR3 consists of 14 residues. Losses at the gene ends were 5 bases for V and 11 bases for J; bases not matched to a gene: 12. Germline values: CDR1 LNHDA, CDR2 SQIVND (reference sequence). For the CDR3, the DNA is TGTGCCAGTAGTGTCGGCACCGGGACAGGGCTGTACACCTTC. Translating gives CASSVGTGTGLYTF.

This chain connects TRBV11-3 to TRBJ2-3; TRBD1 matches at 8 bases. CDR1 SGHNT and CDR2 YENEEA come from the germline V gene. The length of the CDR3 is 16 residues. The V gene end was trimmed by 5 bases and the J gene end by 8 bases; junction bases not matched to a gene: 15. Here the CDR3 reads CASSGRDRTGVGTQYF. CDR3 sequence (DNA): TGTGCCAGCAGCGGGCGGGACAGGACAGGAGTAGGTACGCAGTATTTT.

The CDR3 DNA is TGTGCCAGCAGTTACACACAGGTGAATCAGCCCCAGCATTTT. Translating it yields CASSYTQVNQPQHF. The chain recombines TRBV6-6 with TRBJ1-5; maybe TRBD1 (5 bases). The ends were cut back, 2 bases at V and 4 bases at J, with 9 bases in the middle. The CDR3 covers 14 residues. From germline, CDR1 is MNHNY and CDR2 SVGAGI (reference sequence).

The rearrangement uses TRBV24-1 and TRBJ1-2; the D is unclear. This CDR3 contains 14 residues. Trimming took off 3 bases at V and 4 bases at J, with 11 bases between the two ends. Germline V gene lookup returns CDR1 KGHDR and CDR2 SFDVKD. The CDR3 here is CATSDLTGSYGYTF. The CDR3 DNA reads as TGTGCCACCAGTGATCTCACGGGGAGCTATGGCTACACCTTC.

By its share, this clone is medium-sized. This rearrangement joins TRBV29-1 to TRBJ2-7, with TRBD1 identical over 7 bases. CDR3 length equals 15 residues. From germline, CDR1 is SQVTM and CDR2 ANQGSEA. Trimming took 0 bases from V and 1 from J; bases not matched to a gene: 6. In DNA, the CDR3 is TGCAGCGTTGAAGACCGACAGGGAAGTTCCTACGAGCAGTACTTC. The encoded protein is CSVEDRQGSSYEQYF.

Written as DNA, the CDR3 is TGTGCCACCAGTCTTCGCGTGGCAGATACGCAGTATTTT. Translation gives CATSLRVADTQYF. The chain carries TRBV24-1 and TRBJ2-3; D is undetermined. The germline V and J ends were trimmed by 6 bases and 4 bases, with 10 bases remaining between them. The CDR3 contains 13 residues. CDR1 is KGHDR, CDR2 SFDVKD, per germline.

As DNA, the CDR3 is TGTGCCAGCAGCTTAGCTAGGGGGTCGGCAGATACGCAGTATTTT. Translation: CASSLARGSADTQYF. This chain links TRBV7-2 with TRBJ2-3, with D perhaps matching TRBD1 (6 bases). This CDR3 contains 15 residues. CDR1 and CDR2 (germline): SGHTA, FQGNSA. V lost 0 bases and J lost 4, with 11 bases in between.

The CDR3 protein is CAWSGTISGNTIYF. The CDR3 bases are TGTGCCTGGAGCGGTACGATCTCTGGAAACACCATATATTTT. The chain carries TRBV30 and TRBJ1-3, with D unclear. Trimming pared 3 bases from V and 0 bases from J, leaving 9 bases between. Germline CDR1 is GTSNPN and CDR2 is SVGIG (reference sequence). The CDR3 covers 14 residues.

This clone was seen only a few times. The rearrangement joins TRBV7-6 to TRBJ1-6; D is possibly TRBD1 (5 bases). This CDR3 has 15 amino acids. Germline-derived CDR1 and CDR2 are SGHVS and FNYEAQ. The V and J ends lost 3 bases and 1 base respectively, with 7 bases between them. CDR3 DNA sequence: TGTGCCAGCAGCTTGCGGGGGTCCTATAATTCACCCCTCCACTTT. Translation gives CASSLRGSYNSPLHF.

The DNA of the CDR3 is TGTGCCAGCTCGCCGCTAGGTCAGGGGCCGGGTGTGAGCTACACCTTC. Protein: CASSPLGQGPGVSYTF. V is TRBV18 and J is TRBJ1-2, with TRBD1 as a possible D gene (6 bases). This CDR3 has 16 residues. With 6 bases removed from V and 9 bases from J, the gap between germline ends came to 26 bases. Germline CDR1 is KGHSH and CDR2 is LQKENI.

This clone was found a few times. The J gene is TRBJ2-2, the V gene TRBV5-1, with TRBD2 matching over 7 bases. J lost 4 bases, V lost 7 bases, and 16 bases had no gene match. This CDR3 is 17 amino acids long. Looked up from germline, CDR1 is SGHRS and CDR2 is YFSETQ. CDR3 bases: TGCGCCAGCCAGTCTCAAGAGCGGAGGGAGGGCACCGGGGAGCTGTTTTTT. Translating gives CASQSQERREGTGELFF. The full variable domain, in which reference TRBV5-1 and TRBJ2-2 provide the parts outside the CDR3, is KAGVTQTPRYLIKTRGQQVTLSCSPISGHRSVSWYQQTPGQGLQFLFEYFSETQRNKGNFPGRFSGRQFSNSRSEMNVSTLELGDSALYLCASQSQERREGTGELFFGEGSRLTVL.